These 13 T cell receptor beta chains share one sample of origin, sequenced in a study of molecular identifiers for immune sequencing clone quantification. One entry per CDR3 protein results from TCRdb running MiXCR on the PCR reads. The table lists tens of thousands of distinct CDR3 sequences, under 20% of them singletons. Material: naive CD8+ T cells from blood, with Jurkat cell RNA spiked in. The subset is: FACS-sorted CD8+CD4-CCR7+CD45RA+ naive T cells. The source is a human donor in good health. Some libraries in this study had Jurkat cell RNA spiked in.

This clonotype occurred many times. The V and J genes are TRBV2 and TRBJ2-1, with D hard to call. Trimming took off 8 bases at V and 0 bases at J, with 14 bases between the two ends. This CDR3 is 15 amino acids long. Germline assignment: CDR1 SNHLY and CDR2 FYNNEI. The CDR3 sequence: CASDTVWSSYNEQFF. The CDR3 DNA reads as TGTGCCAGCGATACTGTCTGGAGCTCCTACAATGAGCAGTTCTTC.

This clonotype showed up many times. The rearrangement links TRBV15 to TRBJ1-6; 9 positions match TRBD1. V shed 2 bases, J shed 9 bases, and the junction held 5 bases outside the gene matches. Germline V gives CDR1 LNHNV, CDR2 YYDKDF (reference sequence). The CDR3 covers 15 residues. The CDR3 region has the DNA TGTGCCACCAGCAGATACGGACAGGGGACTTCACCCCTCCACTTT. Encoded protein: CATSRYGQGTSPLHF.

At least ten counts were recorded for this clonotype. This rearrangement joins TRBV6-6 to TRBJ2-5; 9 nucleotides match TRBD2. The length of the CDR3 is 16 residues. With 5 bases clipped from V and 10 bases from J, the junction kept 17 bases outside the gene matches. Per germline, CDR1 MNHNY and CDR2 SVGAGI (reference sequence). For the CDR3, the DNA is TGTGCCAGCAGTAAACCACCTAGCGGGACCCAATTAGACCAGTACTTC. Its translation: CASSKPPSGTQLDQYF.

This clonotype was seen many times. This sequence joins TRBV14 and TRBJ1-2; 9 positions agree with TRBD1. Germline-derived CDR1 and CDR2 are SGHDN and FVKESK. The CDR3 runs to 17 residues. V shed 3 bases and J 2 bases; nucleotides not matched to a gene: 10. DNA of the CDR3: TGTGCCAGCAGCCAGGCCCACCGGACAGGGGTGAACTATGGCTACACCTTC. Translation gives CASSQAHRTGVNYGYTF. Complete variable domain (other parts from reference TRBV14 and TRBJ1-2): EAGVTQFPSHSVIEKGQTVTLRCDPISGHDNLYWYRRVMGKEIKFLLHFVKESKQDESGMPNNRFLAERTGGTYSTLKVQPAELEDSGVYFCASSQAHRTGVNYGYTFGSGTRLTVV.

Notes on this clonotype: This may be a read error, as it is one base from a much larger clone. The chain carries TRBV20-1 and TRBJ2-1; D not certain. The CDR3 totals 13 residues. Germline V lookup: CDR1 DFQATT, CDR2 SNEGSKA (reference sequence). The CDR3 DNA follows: TGCAGTGCTAGAGACGCAGGTTACAATGAGCGGTTCTTC. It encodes CSARDAGYNERFF.

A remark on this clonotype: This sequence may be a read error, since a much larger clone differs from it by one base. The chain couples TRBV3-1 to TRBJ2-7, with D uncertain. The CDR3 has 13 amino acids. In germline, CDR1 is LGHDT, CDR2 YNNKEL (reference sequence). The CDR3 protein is CASNQGGSYEQYF. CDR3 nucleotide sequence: TGTGCCAGCAACCAAGGCGGTTCCTACGAGCAGTACTTC.

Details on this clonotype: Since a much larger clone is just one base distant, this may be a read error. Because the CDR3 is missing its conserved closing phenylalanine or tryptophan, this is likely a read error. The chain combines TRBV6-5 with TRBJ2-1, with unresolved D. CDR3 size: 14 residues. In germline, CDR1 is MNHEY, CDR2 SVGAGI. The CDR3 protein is CASRYSEGLNEQFL. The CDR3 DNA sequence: TGTGCCAGCAGATACTCCGAAGGGTTAAATGAGCAGTTCCTC.

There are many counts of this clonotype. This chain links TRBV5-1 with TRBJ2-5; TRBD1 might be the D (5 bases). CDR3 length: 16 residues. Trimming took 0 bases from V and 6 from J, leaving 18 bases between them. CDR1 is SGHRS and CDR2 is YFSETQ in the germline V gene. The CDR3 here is CASSLVPQDQAKTQYF. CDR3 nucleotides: TGCGCCAGCAGCTTGGTCCCACAGGACCAGGCGAAGACCCAGTACTTC.

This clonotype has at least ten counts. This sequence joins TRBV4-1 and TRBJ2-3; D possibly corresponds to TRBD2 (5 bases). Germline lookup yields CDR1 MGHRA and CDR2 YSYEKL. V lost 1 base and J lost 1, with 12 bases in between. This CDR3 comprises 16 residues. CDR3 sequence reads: CASSQGGSGRTDTQYF. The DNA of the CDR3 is TGCGCCAGCAGCCAAGGTGGGAGCGGTCGCACAGATACGCAGTATTTT.

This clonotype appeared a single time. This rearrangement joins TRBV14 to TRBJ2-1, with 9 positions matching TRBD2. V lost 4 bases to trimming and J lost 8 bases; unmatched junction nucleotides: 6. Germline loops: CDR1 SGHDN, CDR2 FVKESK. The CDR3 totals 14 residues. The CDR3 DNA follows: TGTGCCAGCAGCCCAGTAGCGGGAGTCCATGAGCAGTTCTTC. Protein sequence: CASSPVAGVHEQFF.

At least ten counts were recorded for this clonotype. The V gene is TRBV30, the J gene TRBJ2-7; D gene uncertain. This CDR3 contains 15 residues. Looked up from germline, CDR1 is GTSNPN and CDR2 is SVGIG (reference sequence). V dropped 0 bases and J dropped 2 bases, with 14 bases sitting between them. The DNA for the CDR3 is TGTGCCTGGAGTGTTGTTATGGCAGCCACCTACGAGCAGTACTTC. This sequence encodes CAWSVVMAATYEQYF.

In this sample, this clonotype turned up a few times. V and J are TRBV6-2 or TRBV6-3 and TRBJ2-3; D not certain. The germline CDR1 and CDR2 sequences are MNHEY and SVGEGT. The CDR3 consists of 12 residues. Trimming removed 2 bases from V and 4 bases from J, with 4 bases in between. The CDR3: CASSYGSDTQYF. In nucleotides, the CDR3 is TGTGCCAGCAGTTACGGATCAGATACGCAGTATTTT.

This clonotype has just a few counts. The CDR3 spells CASSYTGSNEQFF. The DNA of the CDR3 is TGCGCCAGCAGCTACACCGGGAGCAATGAGCAGTTCTTC. This chain joins TRBV5-1 and TRBJ2-1; the D gene is possibly TRBD2 (6 bases). V lost 3 bases and J 6 bases, leaving 10 bases between the germline ends. There are 13 residues in the CDR3. Looked up from germline, CDR1 is SGHRS and CDR2 is YFSETQ.